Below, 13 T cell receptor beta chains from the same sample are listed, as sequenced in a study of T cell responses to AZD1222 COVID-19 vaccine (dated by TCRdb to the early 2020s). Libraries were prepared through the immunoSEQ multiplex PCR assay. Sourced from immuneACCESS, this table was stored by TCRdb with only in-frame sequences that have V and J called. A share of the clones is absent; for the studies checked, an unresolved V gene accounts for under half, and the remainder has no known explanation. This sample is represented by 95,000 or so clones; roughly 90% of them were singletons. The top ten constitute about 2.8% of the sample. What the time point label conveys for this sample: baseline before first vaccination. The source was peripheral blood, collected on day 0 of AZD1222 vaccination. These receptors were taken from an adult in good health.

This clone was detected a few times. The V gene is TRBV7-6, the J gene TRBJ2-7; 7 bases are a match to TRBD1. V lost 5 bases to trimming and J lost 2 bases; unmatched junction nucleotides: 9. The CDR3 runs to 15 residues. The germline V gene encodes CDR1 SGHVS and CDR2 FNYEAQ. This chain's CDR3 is CASSLNRGAPYEQYF. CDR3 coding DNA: TGTGCCAGCAGCCTGAACAGGGGAGCCCCCTACGAGCAGTACTTC.

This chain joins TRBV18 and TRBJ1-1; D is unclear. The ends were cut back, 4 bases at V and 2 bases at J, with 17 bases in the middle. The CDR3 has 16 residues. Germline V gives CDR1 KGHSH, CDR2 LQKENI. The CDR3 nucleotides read TGTGCCAGCTCACAGTCAGAGAAAGGGTTTAACACTGAAGCTTTCTTT. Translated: CASSQSEKGFNTEAFF. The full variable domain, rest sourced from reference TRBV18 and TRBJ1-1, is NAGVMQNPRHLVRRRGQEARLRCSPMKGHSHVYWYRQLPEEGLKFMVYLQKENIIDESGMPKERFSAEFPKEGPSILRIQQVVRGDSAAYFCASSQSEKGFNTEAFFGQGTRLTVV.

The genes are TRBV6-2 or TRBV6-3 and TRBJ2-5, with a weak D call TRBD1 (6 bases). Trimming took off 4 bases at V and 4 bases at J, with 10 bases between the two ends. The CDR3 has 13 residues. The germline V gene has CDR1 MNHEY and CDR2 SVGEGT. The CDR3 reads CASSLDRVETQYF. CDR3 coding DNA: TGTGCCAGCAGTTTGGACAGAGTAGAGACCCAGTACTTC.

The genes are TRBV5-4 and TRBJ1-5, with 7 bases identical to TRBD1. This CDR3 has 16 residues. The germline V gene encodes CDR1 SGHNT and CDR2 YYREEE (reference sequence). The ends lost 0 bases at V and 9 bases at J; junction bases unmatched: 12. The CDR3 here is CASSLGFETGYRPQHF. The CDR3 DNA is TGTGCCAGCAGCTTGGGTTTTGAGACAGGGTATCGGCCCCAGCATTTT.

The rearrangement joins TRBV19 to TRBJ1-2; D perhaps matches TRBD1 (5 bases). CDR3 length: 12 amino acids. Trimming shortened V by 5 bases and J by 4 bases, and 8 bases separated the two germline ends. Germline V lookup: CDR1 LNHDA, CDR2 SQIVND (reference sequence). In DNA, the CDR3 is TGTGCCAGTAGTTTCGGGGCCTATGGCTACACCTTC. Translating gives CASSFGAYGYTF.

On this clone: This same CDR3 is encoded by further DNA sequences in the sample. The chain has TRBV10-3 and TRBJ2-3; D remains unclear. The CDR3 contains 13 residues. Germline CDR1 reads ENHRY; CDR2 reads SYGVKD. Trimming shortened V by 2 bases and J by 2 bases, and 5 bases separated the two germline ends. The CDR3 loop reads CAISEGPTDTQYF. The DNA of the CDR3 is TGTGCCATCAGTGAGGGACCCACAGATACGCAGTATTTT.

CDR3 sequence reads: CASSRLAGEKNIQYF. Here the CDR3 DNA reads TGTGCCAGCAGCCGACTAGCGGGGGAGAAAAACATTCAGTACTTC. The rearrangement uses TRBV14 and TRBJ2-4, with 12 bases aligning to TRBD2. The CDR3 consists of 15 residues. CDR1 is SGHDN and CDR2 is FVKESK in the germline V gene. V lost 4 bases, J lost 4 bases, and 2 bases stayed unmatched.

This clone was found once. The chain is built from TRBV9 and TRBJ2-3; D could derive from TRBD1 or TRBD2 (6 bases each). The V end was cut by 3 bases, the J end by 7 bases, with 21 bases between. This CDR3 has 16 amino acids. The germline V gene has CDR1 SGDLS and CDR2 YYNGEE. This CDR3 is CASSATRRGGGNTQYF. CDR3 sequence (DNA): TGTGCCAGCAGCGCCACAAGGAGAGGAGGGGGTAATACGCAGTATTTT.

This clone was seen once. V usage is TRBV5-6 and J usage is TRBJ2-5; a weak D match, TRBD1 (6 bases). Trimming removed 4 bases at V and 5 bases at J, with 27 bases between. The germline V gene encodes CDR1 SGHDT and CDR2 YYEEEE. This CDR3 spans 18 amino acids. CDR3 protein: CASSLQLTQGRGRETQYF. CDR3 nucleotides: TGTGCCAGCAGCCTACAATTAACACAGGGAAGGGGCCGCGAGACCCAGTACTTC.

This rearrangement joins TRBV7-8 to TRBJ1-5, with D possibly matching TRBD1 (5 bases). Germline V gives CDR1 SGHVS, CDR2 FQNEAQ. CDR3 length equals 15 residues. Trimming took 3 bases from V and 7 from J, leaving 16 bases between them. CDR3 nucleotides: TGTGCCAGCAGCTTTGCGGGGCAAGGTGGACAGCCCCAGCATTTT. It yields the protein CASSFAGQGGQPQHF.

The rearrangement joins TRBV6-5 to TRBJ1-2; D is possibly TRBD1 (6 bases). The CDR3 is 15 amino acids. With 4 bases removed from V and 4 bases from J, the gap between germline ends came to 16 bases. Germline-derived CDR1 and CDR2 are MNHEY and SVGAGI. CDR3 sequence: CASSSHPIGGYGYTF. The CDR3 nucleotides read TGTGCCAGCAGTTCCCATCCCATAGGGGGCTATGGCTACACCTTC.

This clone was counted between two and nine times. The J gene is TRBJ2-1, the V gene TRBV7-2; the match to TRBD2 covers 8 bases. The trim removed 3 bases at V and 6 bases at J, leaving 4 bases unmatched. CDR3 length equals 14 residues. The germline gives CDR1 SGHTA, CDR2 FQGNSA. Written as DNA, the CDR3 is TGTGCCAGCAGCTTTTACGCGGGGGGCAATGAGCAGTTCTTC. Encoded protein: CASSFYAGGNEQFF.

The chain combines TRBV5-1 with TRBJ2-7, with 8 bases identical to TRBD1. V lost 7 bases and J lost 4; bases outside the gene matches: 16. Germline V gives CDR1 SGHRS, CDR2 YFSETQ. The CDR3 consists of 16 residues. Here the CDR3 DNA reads TGCGCCAGCCGGAAAAGCACGGGACAGGCGATATACGAGCAGTACTTC. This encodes CASRKSTGQAIYEQYF.